This is a list of T cell receptor beta chains from one sample in a study of a mutant IDH1 vaccine in newly diagnosed glioma. These TCRs are of unknown antigen specificity. Method: immunoSEQ multiplex PCR; TCRdb's copy keeps in-frame clones and lacks some. The sample carries about 72,000 clones, approximately 80% recorded once. Sequences were derived from PBMCs, sampled from a glioma patient whose treatment included an IDH1 peptide vaccine. Receptors originate from a man aged 18 to 30 with glioma. Both conserved end residues are part of each CDR3. A D gene is named only where the DNA matches it firmly. Size tells how often a clone was seen (once, few, many) or the class of an expanded clone, and some rows leave it out.

V: TRBV14
J: TRBJ2-1
D: TRBD1
size: .
CDR3: CASSQTDRVSYNEQFF
DNA: TGTGCCAGCAGCCAGACCGACAGGGTATCTTACAATGAGCAGTTCTTC

V: TRBV7-2
J: TRBJ1-2
D: .
size: .
CDR3: CASSRSLEGYTF
DNA: TGTGCCAGCAGCCGTTCTTTGGAAGGCTACACCTTC

V: TRBV7-6
J: TRBJ2-2
D: TRBD2
size: once
CDR3: CASSVPGLAGVANTGELFF
DNA: TGTGCCAGCAGCGTGCCGGGACTAGCGGGAGTAGCGAACACCGGGGAGCTGTTTTTT

V: TRBV28
J: TRBJ1-2
D: TRBD1
size: .
CDR3: CASSDRGPARLSWGYTF
DNA: TGTGCCAGCAGTGACAGGGGACCCGCCAGACTCTCCTGGGGCTACACCTTC

V: TRBV7-9
J: TRBJ1-2
D: TRBD1
size: .
CDR3: CASSLGTPGGASGYTF
DNA: TGTGCCAGCAGCTTAGGAACCCCAGGGGGCGCTTCGGGCTACACCTTC

V: TRBV27
J: TRBJ1-2
D: .
size: .
CDR3: CASSFAQGIANYGYTF
DNA: TGTGCCAGCAGTTTCGCGCAGGGGATAGCTAACTATGGCTACACCTTC

V: TRBV15
J: TRBJ2-1
D: TRBD2
size: .
CDR3: CATSRSRTSGGPLYNEQFF
DNA: TGTGCCACCAGCAGAAGCCGGACTAGCGGGGGGCCACTCTACAATGAGCAGTTCTTC

V: TRBV9
J: TRBJ1-3
D: .
size: .
CDR3: CASSVVGSSGNTIYF
DNA: TGTGCCAGCAGCGTGGTAGGGAGTTCTGGAAACACCATATATTTT

V: TRBV27
J: TRBJ2-7
D: .
size: .
CDR3: CASSFLHTGGQKDEQYF
DNA: TGTGCCAGCAGTTTCCTCCACACGGGGGGCCAAAAGGACGAGCAGTACTTC

V: TRBV2
J: TRBJ1-1
D: .
size: .
CDR3: CASSESGWWENTEAFF
DNA: TGTGCCAGCAGTGAATCAGGGTGGTGGGAGAACACTGAAGCTTTCTTT

V: TRBV4-1
J: TRBJ1-1
D: .
size: few
CDR3: CASSPQRGDTEAFF
DNA: TGCGCCAGCAGCCCCCAACGGGGAGACACTGAAGCTTTCTTT

V: TRBV25-1
J: TRBJ2-2
D: TRBD2
size: .
CDR3: CASRSTGRAVTGELFF
DNA: TGTGCCAGCAGATCAACCGGGAGGGCCGTCACCGGGGAGCTGTTTTTT

V: TRBV18
J: TRBJ2-7
D: TRBD1
size: .
CDR3: CASSPPRTGLGYEQYF
DNA: TGTGCCAGCTCACCACCGCGGACAGGGCTAGGCTACGAGCAGTACTTC

V: TRBV27
J: TRBJ1-5
D: TRBD1
size: .
CDR3: CASSSRTGEYSNQPQHF
DNA: TGTGCCAGCAGTTCCCGGACAGGGGAATATAGCAATCAGCCCCAGCATTTT

V: TRBV28
J: TRBJ1-2
D: TRBD1
size: .
CDR3: CASSLGQGRGYTF
DNA: TGTGCCAGCAGTTTAGGACAGGGAAGAGGCTACACCTTC

V: TRBV4-3
J: TRBJ2-1
D: TRBD1
size: .
CDR3: CASGERQGFGEQFF
DNA: TGCGCCAGCGGGGAACGACAGGGGTTCGGTGAGCAGTTCTTC

V: TRBV6-5
J: TRBJ1-3
D: .
size: .
CDR3: CARDPLPAKGNTIYF
DNA: TGTGCCAGGGACCCCCTTCCAGCTAAAGGAAACACCATATATTTT

V: TRBV27
J: TRBJ2-1
D: TRBD1
size: .
CDR3: CASSFGTGFDEQFF
DNA: TGTGCCAGCAGTTTTGGGACAGGGTTCGATGAGCAGTTCTTC

V: TRBV10-3
J: TRBJ2-7
D: TRBD1
size: .
CDR3: CAISPRGGQGYEQYF
DNA: TGTGCCATCAGTCCCCGTGGGGGACAGGGCTACGAGCAGTACTTC

V: TRBV29-1
J: TRBJ1-2
D: TRBD1
size: .
CDR3: CSVVGQGLDGYTF
DNA: TGCAGCGTTGTAGGACAGGGCTTGGATGGCTACACCTTC

V: TRBV5-1
J: TRBJ1-2
D: .
size: .
CDR3: CASSPDTYGYTF
DNA: TGCGCCAGCAGCCCCGACACCTATGGCTACACCTTC

V: TRBV11-2
J: TRBJ2-1
D: .
size: .
CDR3: CASSYRVDNYNEQFF
DNA: TGTGCCAGCAGCTACAGGGTGGACAACTACAATGAGCAGTTCTTC

V: TRBV7-2
J: TRBJ2-7
D: TRBD2
size: .
CDR3: CASSFSGNEQYF
DNA: TGTGCCAGCAGCTTTAGCGGGAACGAGCAGTACTTC

V: TRBV19
J: TRBJ1-1
D: .
size: few
CDR3: CASSPEGGWRRDTEAFF
DNA: TGTGCCAGTAGTCCTGAAGGGGGGTGGCGGAGGGACACTGAAGCTTTCTTT

V: TRBV5-4
J: TRBJ2-1
D: TRBD2
size: .
CDR3: CASRFGTSDYNEQFF
DNA: TGTGCCAGCAGATTCGGGACTAGCGACTACAATGAGCAGTTCTTC

V: TRBV7-2
J: TRBJ1-2
D: TRBD1
size: .
CDR3: CASSLAEYRDRVLSYGYTF
DNA: TGTGCCAGCAGCTTAGCCGAATACAGGGACAGGGTACTTAGCTATGGCTACACCTTC

V: TRBV19
J: TRBJ1-1
D: .
size: .
CDR3: CAGGRGTEAFF
DNA: TGTGCTGGGGGAAGGGGGACTGAAGCTTTCTTT

V: TRBV7-9
J: TRBJ2-7
D: .
size: .
CDR3: CASFDTRQSYEQYF
DNA: TGTGCCAGCTTTGATACGAGGCAATCCTACGAGCAGTACTTC

V: TRBV27
J: TRBJ1-5
D: TRBD1
size: .
CDR3: CASNPGTGVGQPQHF
DNA: TGTGCCAGCAACCCGGGGACAGGGGTAGGTCAGCCCCAGCATTTT

V: TRBV11-2
J: TRBJ1-1
D: .
size: .
CDR3: CASSLAVRVGAFF
DNA: TGTGCCAGCAGCTTAGCTGTTAGGGTTGGAGCTTTCTTT

V: TRBV7-9
J: TRBJ2-2
D: TRBD1
size: .
CDR3: CASSLGGVKDTGELFF
DNA: TGTGCCAGCAGCCTAGGGGGCGTTAAGGACACCGGGGAGCTGTTTTTT

V: TRBV25-1
J: TRBJ1-1
D: .
size: .
CDR3: CASRPALGEAGNTEAFF
DNA: TGTGCCAGCAGGCCCGCCCTTGGGGAGGCGGGGAACACTGAAGCTTTCTTT

V: TRBV25-1
J: TRBJ1-1
D: TRBD1
size: .
CDR3: CASSESPTGLTEAFF
DNA: TGTGCCAGCAGTGAATCTCCGACAGGGCTCACTGAAGCTTTCTTT

V: TRBV9
J: TRBJ2-7
D: .
size: .
CDR3: CASSGEGDRGSEQYF
DNA: TGTGCCAGCAGCGGAGAGGGGGACCGGGGAAGCGAGCAGTACTTC

V: TRBV4-3
J: TRBJ2-7
D: TRBD1
size: .
CDR3: CASSPRTGPYEQYF
DNA: TGCGCCAGCAGCCCCCGGACAGGCCCCTACGAGCAGTACTTC

V: TRBV6-5
J: TRBJ1-5
D: TRBD1
size: .
CDR3: CASRQGRQPQHF
DNA: TGTGCCAGCCGACAGGGACGGCAGCCCCAGCATTTT

V: TRBV28
J: TRBJ1-2
D: .
size: .
CDR3: CASSLTGTRYGYTF
DNA: TGTGCCAGCAGTTTAACAGGGACTCGCTATGGCTACACCTTC

V: TRBV19
J: TRBJ2-1
D: .
size: .
CDR3: CASSIDRTSVGFYNEQFF
DNA: TGTGCCAGTAGTATAGATCGGACCAGTGTCGGTTTCTACAATGAGCAGTTCTTC

V: TRBV29-1
J: TRBJ2-2
D: .
size: once
CDR3: CSGRGTRGTGELFF
DNA: TGCAGCGGGAGGGGGACACGGGGGACCGGGGAGCTGTTTTTT

V: TRBV7-7
J: TRBJ2-3
D: TRBD1
size: .
CDR3: CASSSTGGRTQYF
DNA: TGTGCTAGCAGCTCCACAGGGGGCCGTACGCAGTATTTT

V: TRBV11-3
J: TRBJ2-3
D: .
size: .
CDR3: CASSHSRELDTQYF
DNA: TGTGCCAGCAGCCACTCCCGCGAGTTAGATACGCAGTATTTT

V: TRBV19
J: TRBJ1-2
D: .
size: few
CDR3: CASSAGDGYTF
DNA: TGTGCCAGTAGTGCAGGGGATGGCTACACCTTC

V: TRBV6-5
J: TRBJ2-1
D: TRBD1
size: .
CDR3: CASIGTGGYNEQFF
DNA: TGTGCCAGCATCGGGACAGGGGGGTACAATGAGCAGTTCTTC

V: TRBV19
J: TRBJ1-1
D: TRBD1
size: few
CDR3: CASSHRGPNTEAFF
DNA: TGTGCCAGTAGCCACAGGGGGCCCAACACTGAAGCTTTCTTT

V: TRBV9
J: TRBJ2-7
D: .
size: .
CDR3: CASSVGWDRAYEQYF
DNA: TGTGCCAGCAGCGTAGGATGGGACCGAGCATACGAGCAGTACTTC